This T cell receptor (beta chain) was recovered during a study of T cell responses to AZD1222 COVID-19 vaccine (dated by TCRdb to the early 2020s). For the study in its entirety: AZD1222 recipients with second doses at about 4 weeks or about 12 weeks were pooled, because spike-specific TCR depth and breadth did not differ between schedules. A total of approximately 240 trial participants underwent TCR sequencing, of whom 207 received two doses of AZD1222 and 26 received two doses of the MenACWY control vaccine. Trial participants were enrolled by age into 18-55, 56-69 and 70-plus year subgroups, with around 150, 28 and 57 TCR-sequenced participants respectively. The paper as a whole reports these results and caveats: Conclusions about previously exposed vaccinees were limited because only a handful of AZD1222 recipients were SARS-CoV-2 seropositive at baseline. Most participants were white British and females outnumbered males, and the authors suggested that clonal diversity may have been underestimated. In the small 56-69-year group, the increase in depth fell short of significance, most likely because of low power. Because no day 14 peak-response samples were available, the repertoires could be characterized only after the peak T cell response. The whole spike protein was spanned by vaccine-associated CD4 TCRs, and dominant responses were seen in regions 160-218 and 743-854. After two AZD1222 doses, spike-specific TCR breadth and depth were significantly higher than at day 0 and than in MenACWY recipients. Nearly half of unique spike-specific TCRs reportedly recognized epitopes outside regions mutated in the B.1.351 and B.1.1.7 variants.

Remarks on this clone: The specificity of this receptor is unknown. No quality values exist for individual bases; no much larger clone is one base distant.

According to the germline V gene, CDR1 reads SGDLS and CDR2 reads YYNGEE. The CDR3 covers 18 residues, taking in both the cysteine and the phenylalanine. The sequence is cut down to CDR3 DNA, 54 bases in frame from base 1. V has 0 bases trimmed and J has 2 bases trimmed; junction bases matching no gene number 14. The CDR3 regions of human TCRbeta chains were analyzed by immunosequencing. The study's own analysis went as follows. TCRs in the repertoires were matched against a reference library of SARS-CoV-2-specific TCRs that had been generated with the MIRA antigen-specificity platform. Breadth meant the fraction of unique TCRs that were SARS-CoV-2-associated, whereas depth meant the fraction of total T cells that were SARS-CoV-2-associated. Using the MIRA data, every spike-specific TCR was mapped to the spike region that the TCR reacted to and assigned to either a CD4 or a CD8 class. Log10-transformed breadth and depth values were compared by one-way ANOVA with Sidak's multiple comparisons tests. As stored in TCRdb, this immuneACCESS dataset retains in-frame rearrangements with V and J assigned. A fraction of the clones does not appear; measured against another copy, unresolved V genes explain less than half of the discrepancy, and the remainder lacks a known reason. V and J calls and clone size are given by that table; D and trimming were obtained from the DNA. Here the sample has about 150,000 clones; 88% occur a single time. The top ten constitute roughly 2% of the sample.

The intended sense of this specimen's time point label: baseline before first vaccination. Vaccinee samples came from UK trials COV001 and COV002, including a single-blind randomized controlled phase 2/3 trial of AZD1222 (ChAdOx1 nCoV-19) in healthy adults. For TCRbeta chain sequencing, PBMC samples were collected from trial participants at day 0 and at day 28 after the second dose. The source material was peripheral blood, sampled on day 0 of AZD1222 vaccination. The chain was built from TRBV9 and TRBJ2-7, and 7 junctional nucleotides match TRBD2. The sequence was obtained from an adult in good health. The CDR3: CASSVGPSGLAETYEQYF. In nucleotide form, the sequence is TGTGCCAGCAGCGTAGGCCCCTCCGGGCTAGCGGAGACCTACGAGCAGTACTTC.